This TCR beta chain was sequenced for a study of blood T cell repertoires in COVID-19. Generated by immunoSEQ multiplex PCR, the TCRdb table keeps only in-frame clones and is missing some. Of about 320,000 clones listed, roughly 90% are singletons. Per germline, CDR1 SGDLS and CDR2 YYNGEE. The ends lost 4 bases at V and 2 bases at J; junction bases unmatched: 8. There are 16 residues in the CDR3. The receptor was derived from a man aged 55 to 70 who had recovered from COVID-19. The chain carries TRBV9 and TRBJ2-2, with 7 bases identical to TRBD1. The sample was PBMCs or T cells enriched from blood (not recorded which). The CDR3 region is CASSPRTGDNTGELFF. CDR3 DNA: TGTGCCAGCAGCCCCCGTACAGGGGACAACACCGGGGAGCTGTTTTTT.